Listed below are T cell receptor beta chains from one sample, sequenced in a study of blood T cell repertoires in COVID-19. Generated by immunoSEQ multiplex PCR, the TCRdb table keeps only in-frame clones and is missing some. The sample records 200,000 to 250,000 clones, around four fifths being singletons. Sequenced material: peripheral blood. These receptors originate from an older woman with active or convalescent COVID-19. The CDR3 runs from the conserved cysteine through the conserved F or W. A D gene is named only where the DNA matches it firmly. Not every row has a clone size; where given, it reads once, few, many or a size class.

CDR3 protein	CDR3 DNA	J gene	D gene	clone size	V gene
CASKPGVNSPLHF	TGTGCCAGCAAGCCGGGGGTTAATTCACCCCTCCACTTT	TRBJ1-6	.	.	TRBV6-5
CATSRDSGGSTDTQYF	TGTGCCACCAGCAGAGATTCTGGGGGGAGCACAGATACGCAGTATTTT	TRBJ2-3	.	.	TRBV15
CAWKSLAGSSYEQYF	TGTGCCTGGAAAAGCCTAGCGGGAAGCTCCTACGAGCAGTACTTC	TRBJ2-7	TRBD2	.	TRBV30
CASMSRGNTNTGELFF	TGTGCCAGCATGTCTAGGGGGAACACGAACACCGGGGAGCTGTTTTTT	TRBJ2-2	.	few	TRBV25-1
CASSQGHGGGIEQFF	TGCGCCAGCAGCCAAGGCCACGGGGGGGGGATCGAGCAGTTCTTC	TRBJ2-1	TRBD2	.	TRBV4-1
CSVSRANGADTQYF	TGCAGCGTCTCGAGGGCTAACGGGGCAGATACGCAGTATTTT	TRBJ2-3	.	.	TRBV29-1
CASSLGGTEETQYF	TGCGCCAGCAGCTTGGGGGGGACAGAAGAGACCCAGTACTTC	TRBJ2-5	TRBD1	.	TRBV5-1
CASSSYQDALRGEQYF	TGTGCCAGCAGTTCTTACCAGGACGCCCTAAGAGGGGAGCAGTACTTC	TRBJ2-7	.	.	TRBV13
CAWSLQGNYGYTF	TGTGCCTGGAGCCTACAGGGGAACTATGGCTACACCTTC	TRBJ1-2	TRBD1	.	TRBV30
CASSQGADRPHNYGYTF	TGTGCCAGCAGCCAAGGGGCCGACAGGCCGCATAACTATGGCTACACCTTC	TRBJ1-2	.	.	TRBV4-2
CASSQEARRNEQFF	TGTGCCAGCAGCCAAGAGGCCAGGCGCAATGAGCAGTTCTTC	TRBJ2-1	.	.	TRBV4-2
CASSLRGNTIYF	TGTGCCAGCAGCTTGAGGGGAAACACCATATATTTT	TRBJ1-3	.	.	TRBV11-2
CASSLDRANSPLHF	TGTGCCAGTAGCCTGGACAGGGCTAATTCACCCCTCCACTTT	TRBJ1-6	TRBD1	.	TRBV4-2
CASSVAGRENTGELFF	TGTGCCAGCAGCGTAGCGGGGCGGGAAAACACCGGGGAGCTGTTTTTT	TRBJ2-2	.	.	TRBV9
CASRQGGHTEAFF	TGTGCCAGCAGACAGGGAGGGCACACTGAAGCTTTCTTT	TRBJ1-1	.	.	TRBV6-6
CAWSSGLARYNEQFF	TGTGCCTGGAGTTCGGGACTAGCTAGGTACAATGAGCAGTTCTTC	TRBJ2-1	TRBD2	.	TRBV30
CASSLFGQGNEQFF	TGCGCCAGCAGCTTGTTCGGACAGGGCAATGAGCAGTTCTTC	TRBJ2-1	TRBD1	.	TRBV5-1
CASSLQVGLTDTQYF	TGTGCCAGTAGTCTTCAGGTTGGGCTCACAGATACGCAGTATTTT	TRBJ2-3	.	few	TRBV19
CASSPQTGAAYGYTF	TGTGCCAGCAGCCCGCAGACAGGGGCTGCCTATGGCTACACCTTC	TRBJ1-2	TRBD1	.	TRBV7-6
CATSRDKNEQFF	TGTGCCACCAGCAGAGATAAAAATGAGCAGTTCTTC	TRBJ2-1	.	.	TRBV15
CASSPFTGQASNYGYTF	TGTGCCAGCTCACCGTTTACCGGACAGGCCTCTAACTATGGCTACACCTTC	TRBJ1-2	TRBD1	.	TRBV18
CASSVEGKGKEQFF	TGTGCCAGCAGCGTAGAAGGCAAGGGGAAGGAGCAGTTCTTC	TRBJ2-1	.	.	TRBV9
CASSQQTGTGERTQYF	TGTGCCAGCAGCCAACAAACCGGGACAGGGGAGCGGACCCAGTACTTC	TRBJ2-5	TRBD1	once	TRBV5-5
CASSAYRVSSYNEQFF	TGTGCCAGCAGCGCATACAGGGTGAGCTCCTACAATGAGCAGTTCTTC	TRBJ2-1	.	.	TRBV7-8
CTSSQPPRAGGDLNTEAFF	TGCACCAGCAGCCAACCGCCTAGGGCAGGGGGCGATTTGAACACTGAAGCTTTCTTT	TRBJ1-1	.	.	TRBV1
CASSQTGGGYNEQFF	TGCGCCAGCAGCCAGACAGGGGGCGGGTACAATGAGCAGTTCTTC	TRBJ2-1	TRBD1	few	TRBV5-1
CASSLGRGTNTEAFF	TGTGCCAGTAGTCTAGGGCGGGGGACGAACACTGAAGCTTTCTTT	TRBJ1-1	.	.	TRBV19
CASSYSLQGLGTEAFF	TGTGCCAGCAGTTACTCTTTACAGGGGTTGGGCACTGAAGCTTTCTTT	TRBJ1-1	TRBD1	.	TRBV6-5
CASRTGRAQETQYF	TGTGCCAGCAGGACAGGGCGTGCCCAAGAGACCCAGTACTTC	TRBJ2-5	TRBD1	.	TRBV6-5
CASCSILVGASGLTYNEQFF	TGTGCCAGTTGCAGTATCCTGGTCGGGGCTAGCGGCTTAACCTACAATGAGCAGTTCTTC	TRBJ2-1	TRBD2	.	TRBV19
CASSYPPPLAGSRNEQFF	TGTGCCAGCAGTTACCCGCCCCCACTAGCGGGGTCTAGAAATGAGCAGTTCTTC	TRBJ2-1	TRBD2	.	TRBV6-2/TRBV6-3
CASSLMGGEAFF	TGTGCCAGCAGCCTCATGGGGGGTGAGGCTTTCTTT	TRBJ1-1	.	.	TRBV27
CASSQQGINEQFF	TGTGCCAGCAGCCAACAGGGGATTAATGAGCAGTTCTTC	TRBJ2-1	TRBD1	.	TRBV7-9
CASSQEGPTGVYEQYF	TGCGCCAGCAGCCAAGAGGGTCCTACAGGGGTCTACGAGCAGTACTTC	TRBJ2-7	TRBD1	.	TRBV4-1
CASSQEAGRAYGYTF	TGTGCCAGCAGCCAAGAGGCAGGCAGGGCCTATGGCTACACCTTC	TRBJ1-2	.	once	TRBV4-2
CASSQAGTVPNTEAFF	TGTGCCAGCAGCCAAGCCGGGACAGTGCCGAACACTGAAGCTTTCTTT	TRBJ1-1	TRBD1	.	TRBV3-1/TRBV3-2
CASSIETGGTTEAFF	TGTGCCAGTAGTATAGAGACAGGGGGCACGACTGAAGCTTTCTTT	TRBJ1-1	TRBD1	.	TRBV19
CASSEALAGLAGTGELFF	TGTGCCAGCAGTGAAGCACTAGCGGGCCTTGCGGGCACCGGGGAGCTGTTTTTT	TRBJ2-2	TRBD2	.	TRBV6-1
CASSEARLGGGYNQPQHF	TGTGCCAGCAGTGAAGCGCGTTTGGGTGGGGGGTACAATCAGCCCCAGCATTTT	TRBJ1-5	.	.	TRBV6-1
CASSERQGMNTEAFF	TGTGCCAGCAGTGAAAGGCAGGGGATGAACACTGAAGCTTTCTTT	TRBJ1-1	.	.	TRBV6-1
CASSPKLAGVGDEQFF	TGTGCCAGCTCACCGAAACTAGCGGGAGTGGGGGATGAGCAGTTCTTC	TRBJ2-1	TRBD2	few	TRBV18
CAWSGTYNEQFF	TGTGCCTGGAGCGGGACCTACAATGAGCAGTTCTTC	TRBJ2-1	.	once	TRBV30
CSVEGGQKNTEAFF	TGCAGCGTTGAAGGGGGGCAGAAGAACACTGAAGCTTTCTTT	TRBJ1-1	.	.	TRBV29-1
CASSLLGPGSDNSPLHF	TGTGCCAGCAGCTTATTGGGCCCGGGATCGGATAATTCACCCCTCCACTTT	TRBJ1-6	.	.	TRBV7-6
CATSRDPSSGREMGNEQFF	TGTGCCACCAGCAGAGACCCCTCCTCTGGGCGGGAGATGGGAAATGAGCAGTTCTTC	TRBJ2-1	TRBD2	.	TRBV15
CASSHDGLIGSYEQYF	TGCGCCAGCAGCCACGACGGACTTATCGGCTCCTACGAGCAGTACTTC	TRBJ2-7	.	.	TRBV4-1
CASSFTPGQGHGELFF	TGTGCCAGCAGCTTTACCCCGGGACAGGGCCACGGGGAGCTGTTTTTT	TRBJ2-2	TRBD1	many	TRBV7-9
CASSLPSTDTQYF	TGCGCCAGCAGCTTGCCTAGCACAGATACGCAGTATTTT	TRBJ2-3	.	.	TRBV5-1
CASSSRDREFGKLFF	TGTGCCAGTAGTAGCCGGGACAGGGAATTCGGAAAACTGTTTTTT	TRBJ1-4	TRBD1	.	TRBV19